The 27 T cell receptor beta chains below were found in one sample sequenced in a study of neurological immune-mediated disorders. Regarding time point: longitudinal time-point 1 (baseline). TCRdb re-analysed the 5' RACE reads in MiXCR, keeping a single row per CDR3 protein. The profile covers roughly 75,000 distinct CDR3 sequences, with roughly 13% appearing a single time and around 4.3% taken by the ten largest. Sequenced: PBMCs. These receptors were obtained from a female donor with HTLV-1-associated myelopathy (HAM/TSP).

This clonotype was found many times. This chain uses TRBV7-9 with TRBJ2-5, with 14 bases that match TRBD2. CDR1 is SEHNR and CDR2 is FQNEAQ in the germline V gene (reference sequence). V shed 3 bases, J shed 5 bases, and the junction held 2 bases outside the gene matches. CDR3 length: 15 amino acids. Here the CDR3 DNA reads TGTGCCAGCAGCTTCTGGACTAGCGGGGGGGAGACCCAGTACTTC. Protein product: CASSFWTSGGETQYF.

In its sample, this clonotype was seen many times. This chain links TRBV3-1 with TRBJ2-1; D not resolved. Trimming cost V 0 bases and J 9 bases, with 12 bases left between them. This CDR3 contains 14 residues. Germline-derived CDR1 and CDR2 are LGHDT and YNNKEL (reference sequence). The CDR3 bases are TGTGCCAGCAGCCAAGACAGGCTGGCAGGTGAGCAGTTCTTC. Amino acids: CASSQDRLAGEQFF.

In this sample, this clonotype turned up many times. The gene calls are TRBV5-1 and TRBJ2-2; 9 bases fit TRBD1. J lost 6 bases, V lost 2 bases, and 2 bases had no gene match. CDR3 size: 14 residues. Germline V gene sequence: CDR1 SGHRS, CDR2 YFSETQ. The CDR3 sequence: CASSFGTGPGELFF. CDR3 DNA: TGCGCCAGCAGCTTCGGGACAGGGCCCGGGGAGCTGTTTTTT.

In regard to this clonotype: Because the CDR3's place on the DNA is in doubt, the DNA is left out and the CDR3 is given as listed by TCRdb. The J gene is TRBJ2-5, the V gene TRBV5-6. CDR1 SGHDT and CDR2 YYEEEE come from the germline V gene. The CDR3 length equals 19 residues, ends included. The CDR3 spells CASSFYICSALQWKGTQYF.

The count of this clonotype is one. The CDR3 is CASPLPASTDTQYF. For the CDR3, the DNA is TGTGCCAGCCCGTTACCCGCTAGCACAGATACGCAGTATTTT. J is TRBJ2-3 and V is TRBV27; D gene unclear. V was shortened by 8 bases and J by 0 bases, with 12 bases between the two germline ends. The germline V gene has CDR1 MNHEY and CDR2 SMNVEV (reference sequence). This CDR3 has 14 residues.

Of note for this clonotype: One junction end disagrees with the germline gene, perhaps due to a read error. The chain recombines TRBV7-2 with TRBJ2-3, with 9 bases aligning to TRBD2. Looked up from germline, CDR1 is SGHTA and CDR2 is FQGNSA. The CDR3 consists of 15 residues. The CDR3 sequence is CASSLAPAGGDTQYF. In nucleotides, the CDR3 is TGTGCCAGCAGCCTAGCCCCAGCGGGGGGAGATACGCAGTATTTT.

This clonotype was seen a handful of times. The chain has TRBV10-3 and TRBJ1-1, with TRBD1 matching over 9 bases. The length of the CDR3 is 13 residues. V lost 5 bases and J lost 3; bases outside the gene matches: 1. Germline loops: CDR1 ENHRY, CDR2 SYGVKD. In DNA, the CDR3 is TGTGCCATCAGTAGACAGGGGGACACTGAAGCTTTCTTT. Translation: CAISRQGDTEAFF.

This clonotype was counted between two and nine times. CDR3 nucleotide sequence: TGCGCCAGCAGCTACCACCTTCTGGGGGGAAGCTCCTACGAGCAGTACTTC. It codes for CASSYHLLGGSSYEQYF. The chain uses TRBV5-1 and TRBJ2-7, with D possibly matching TRBD2 (6 bases). Germline V gene lookup returns CDR1 SGHRS and CDR2 YFSETQ. The V end was cut by 3 bases, the J end by 0 bases, with 19 bases between. The CDR3 sequence is 17 residues long.

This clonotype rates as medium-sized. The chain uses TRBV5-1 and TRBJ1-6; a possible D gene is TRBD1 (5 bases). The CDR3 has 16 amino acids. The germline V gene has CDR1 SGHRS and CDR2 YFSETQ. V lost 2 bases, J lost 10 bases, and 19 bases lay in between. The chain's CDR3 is CASSFQGDLGRSPLHF. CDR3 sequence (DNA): TGCGCCAGCAGCTTCCAAGGGGACTTGGGGAGGTCACCCCTCCACTTT.

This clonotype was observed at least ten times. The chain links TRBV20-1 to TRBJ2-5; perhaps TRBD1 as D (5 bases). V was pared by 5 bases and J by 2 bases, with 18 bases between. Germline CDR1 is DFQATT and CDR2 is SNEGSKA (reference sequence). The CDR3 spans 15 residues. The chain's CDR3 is CSALRPSGQQETQYF. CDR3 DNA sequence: TGCAGTGCTTTAAGACCGTCCGGACAACAAGAGACCCAGTACTTC.

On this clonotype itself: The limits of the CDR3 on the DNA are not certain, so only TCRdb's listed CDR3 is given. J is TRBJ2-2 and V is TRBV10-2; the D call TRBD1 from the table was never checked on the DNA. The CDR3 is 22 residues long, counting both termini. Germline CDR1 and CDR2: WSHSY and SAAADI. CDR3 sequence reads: CASSEGGSREQYFGPGTGELFF.

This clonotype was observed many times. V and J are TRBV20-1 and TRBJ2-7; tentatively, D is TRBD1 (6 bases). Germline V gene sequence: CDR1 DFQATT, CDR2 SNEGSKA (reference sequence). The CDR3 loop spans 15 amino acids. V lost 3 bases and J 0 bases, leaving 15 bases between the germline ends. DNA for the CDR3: TGCAGTGCTAGGAACCCCGGACAGAGCTCCTACGAGCAGTACTTC. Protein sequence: CSARNPGQSSYEQYF.

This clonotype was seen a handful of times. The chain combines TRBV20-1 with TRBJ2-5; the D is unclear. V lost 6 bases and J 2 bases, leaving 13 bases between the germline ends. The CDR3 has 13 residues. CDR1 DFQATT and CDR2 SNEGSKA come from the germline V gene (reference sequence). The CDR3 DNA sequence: TGCAGTGCCGTCCCGCAGAAGCAAGAGACCCAGTACTTC. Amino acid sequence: CSAVPQKQETQYF.

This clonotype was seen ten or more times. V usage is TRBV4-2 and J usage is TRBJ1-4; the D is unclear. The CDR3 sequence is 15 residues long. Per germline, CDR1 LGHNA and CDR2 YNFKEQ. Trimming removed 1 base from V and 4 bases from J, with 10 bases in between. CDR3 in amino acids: CASSQVTGRNEKLFF. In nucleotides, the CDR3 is TGTGCCAGCAGCCAAGTAACCGGCCGTAATGAAAAACTGTTTTTT.

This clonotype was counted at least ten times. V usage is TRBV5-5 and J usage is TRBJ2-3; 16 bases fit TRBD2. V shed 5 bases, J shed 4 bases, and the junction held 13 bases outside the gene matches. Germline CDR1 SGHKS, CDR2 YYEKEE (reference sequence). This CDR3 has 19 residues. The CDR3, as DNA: TGTGCCAGCAGGTTGCGTGGGGGACTAGCGGGGGGGGACCCAGATACGCAGTATTTT. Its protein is CASRLRGGLAGGDPDTQYF.

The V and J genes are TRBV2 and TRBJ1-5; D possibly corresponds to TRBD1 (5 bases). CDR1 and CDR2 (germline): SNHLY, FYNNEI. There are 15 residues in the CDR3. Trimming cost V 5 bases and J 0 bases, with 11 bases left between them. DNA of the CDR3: TGTGCCAGCAGTCAACAGGCAAATAGCAATCAGCCCCAGCATTTT. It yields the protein CASSQQANSNQPQHF.

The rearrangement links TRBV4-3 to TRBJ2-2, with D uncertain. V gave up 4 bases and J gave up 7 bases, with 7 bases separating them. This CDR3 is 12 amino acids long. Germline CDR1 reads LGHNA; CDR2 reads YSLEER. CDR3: CASSRLGGELFF. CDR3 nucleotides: TGCGCCAGCAGCCGTTTGGGCGGGGAGCTGTTTTTT.

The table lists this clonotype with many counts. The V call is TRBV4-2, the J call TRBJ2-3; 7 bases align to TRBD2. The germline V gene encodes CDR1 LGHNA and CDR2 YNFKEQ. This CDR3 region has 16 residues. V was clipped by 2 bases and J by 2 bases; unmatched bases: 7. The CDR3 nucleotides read TGTGCCAGCAGCCAACCAGCGGGGCAATCCACAGATACGCAGTATTTT. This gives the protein CASSQPAGQSTDTQYF.

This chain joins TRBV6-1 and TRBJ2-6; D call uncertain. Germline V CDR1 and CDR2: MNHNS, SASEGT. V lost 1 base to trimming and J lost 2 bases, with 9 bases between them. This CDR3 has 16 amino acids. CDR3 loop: CASSEVRGPGANVLTF. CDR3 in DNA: TGTGCCAGCAGTGAAGTTCGTGGACCTGGGGCCAACGTCCTGACTTTC.

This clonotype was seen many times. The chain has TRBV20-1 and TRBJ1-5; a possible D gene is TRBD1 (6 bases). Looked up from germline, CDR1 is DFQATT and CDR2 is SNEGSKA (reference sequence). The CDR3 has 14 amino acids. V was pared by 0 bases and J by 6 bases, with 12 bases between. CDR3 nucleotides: TGCAGTGCTAGAGATCTCAGGGGTGGTCAGCCCCAGCATTTT. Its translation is CSARDLRGGQPQHF.

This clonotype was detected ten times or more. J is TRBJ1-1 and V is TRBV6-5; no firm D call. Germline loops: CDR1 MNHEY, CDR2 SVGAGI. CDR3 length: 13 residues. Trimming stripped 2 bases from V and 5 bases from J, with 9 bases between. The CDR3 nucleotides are TGTGCCAGCAGTTACAAGCGGAGGACTGAAGCTTTCTTT. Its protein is CASSYKRRTEAFF.

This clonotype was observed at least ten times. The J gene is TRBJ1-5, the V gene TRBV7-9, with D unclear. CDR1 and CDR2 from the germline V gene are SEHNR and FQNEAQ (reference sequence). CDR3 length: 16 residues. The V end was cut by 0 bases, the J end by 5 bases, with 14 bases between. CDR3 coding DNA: TGTGCCAGCAGCTTAGCGGGTCCCGCAGAGCATCAGCCCCAGCATTTT. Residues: CASSLAGPAEHQPQHF.

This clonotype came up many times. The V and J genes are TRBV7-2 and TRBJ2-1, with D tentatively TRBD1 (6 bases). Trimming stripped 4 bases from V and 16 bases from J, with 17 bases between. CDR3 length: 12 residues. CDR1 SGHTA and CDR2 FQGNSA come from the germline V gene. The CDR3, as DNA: TGTGCCAGCAGCTCCGGGGACACGCGGCTATTCTTC. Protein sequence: CASSSGDTRLFF. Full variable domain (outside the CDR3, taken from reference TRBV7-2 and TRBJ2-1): GAGVSQSPSNKVTEKGKDVELRCDPISGHTALYWYRQSLGQGLEFLIYFQGNSAPDKSGLPSDRFSAERTGGSVSTLTIQRTQQEDSAVYLCASSSGDTRLFFGPGTRLTVL.

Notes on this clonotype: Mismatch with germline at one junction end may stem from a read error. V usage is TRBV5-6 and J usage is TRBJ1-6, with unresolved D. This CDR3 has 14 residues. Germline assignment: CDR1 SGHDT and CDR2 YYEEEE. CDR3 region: CASSLRVSDSSLHF. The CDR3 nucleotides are TGTGCCAGCAGCTTGAGGGTCAGTGATTCATCCCTCCACTTT.

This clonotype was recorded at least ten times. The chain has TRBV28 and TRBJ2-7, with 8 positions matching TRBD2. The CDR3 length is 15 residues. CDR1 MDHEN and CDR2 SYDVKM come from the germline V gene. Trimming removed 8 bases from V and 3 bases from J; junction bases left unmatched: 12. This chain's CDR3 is CASQPGSTSGYEQYF. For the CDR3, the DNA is TGTGCCAGCCAACCGGGGTCAACTAGCGGCTACGAGCAGTACTTC.

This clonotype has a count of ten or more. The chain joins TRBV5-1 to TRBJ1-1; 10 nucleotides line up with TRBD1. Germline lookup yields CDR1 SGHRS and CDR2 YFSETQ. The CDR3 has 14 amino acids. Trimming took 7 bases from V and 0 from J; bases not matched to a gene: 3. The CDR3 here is CASGTGDVNTEAFF. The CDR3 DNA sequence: TGCGCCAGCGGGACAGGGGATGTGAACACTGAAGCTTTCTTT.

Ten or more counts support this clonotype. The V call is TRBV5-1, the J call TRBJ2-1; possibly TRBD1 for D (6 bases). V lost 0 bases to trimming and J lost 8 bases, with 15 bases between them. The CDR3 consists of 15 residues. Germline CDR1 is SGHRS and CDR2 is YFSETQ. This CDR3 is CASSLVAGARDEQFF. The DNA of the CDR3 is TGCGCCAGCAGCTTGGTGGCAGGGGCCAGGGATGAGCAGTTCTTC.